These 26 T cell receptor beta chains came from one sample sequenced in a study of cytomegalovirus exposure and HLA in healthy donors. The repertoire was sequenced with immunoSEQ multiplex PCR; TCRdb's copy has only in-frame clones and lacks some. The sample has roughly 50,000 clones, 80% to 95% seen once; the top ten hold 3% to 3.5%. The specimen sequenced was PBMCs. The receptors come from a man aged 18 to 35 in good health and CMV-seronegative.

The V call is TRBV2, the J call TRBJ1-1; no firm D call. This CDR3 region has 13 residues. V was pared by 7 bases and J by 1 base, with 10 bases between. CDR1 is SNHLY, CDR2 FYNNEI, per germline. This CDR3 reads CASIGQENTEAFF. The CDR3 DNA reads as TGTGCCAGCATAGGCCAGGAGAACACTGAAGCTTTCTTT.

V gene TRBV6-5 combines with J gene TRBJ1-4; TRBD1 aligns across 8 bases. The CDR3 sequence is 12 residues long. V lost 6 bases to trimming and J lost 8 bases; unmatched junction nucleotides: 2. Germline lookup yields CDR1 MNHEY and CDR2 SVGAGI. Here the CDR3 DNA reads TGTGCCAGCAGGGACAGGGCAGAAAAACTGTTTTTT. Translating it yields CASRDRAEKLFF.

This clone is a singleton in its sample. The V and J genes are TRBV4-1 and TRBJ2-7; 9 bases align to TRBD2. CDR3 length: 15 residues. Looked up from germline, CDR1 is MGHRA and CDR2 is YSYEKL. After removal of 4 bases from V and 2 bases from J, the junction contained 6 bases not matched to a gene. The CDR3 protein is CASSPGLATTYEQYF. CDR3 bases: TGCGCCAGCAGCCCCGGACTAGCGACGACCTACGAGCAGTACTTC.

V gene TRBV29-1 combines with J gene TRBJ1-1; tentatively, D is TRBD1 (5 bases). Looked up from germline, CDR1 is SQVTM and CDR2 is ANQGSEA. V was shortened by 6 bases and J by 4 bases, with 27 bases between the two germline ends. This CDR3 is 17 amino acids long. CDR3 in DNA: TGCAGCGTGACTAGTGGGGACGGTTCCTCCCCCACCACTGAAGCTTTCTTT. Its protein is CSVTSGDGSSPTTEAFF.

The CDR3 protein is CASSARGQLNYGYTF. Written as DNA, the CDR3 is TGTGCCAGCAGCGCAAGGGGGCAATTGAACTATGGCTACACCTTC. This chain connects TRBV5-4 to TRBJ1-2; 7 bases agree with TRBD1. The CDR3 totals 15 residues. The germline V gene has CDR1 SGHNT and CDR2 YYREEE (reference sequence). The V gene end was trimmed by 4 bases and the J gene end by 2 bases; junction bases not matched to a gene: 8.

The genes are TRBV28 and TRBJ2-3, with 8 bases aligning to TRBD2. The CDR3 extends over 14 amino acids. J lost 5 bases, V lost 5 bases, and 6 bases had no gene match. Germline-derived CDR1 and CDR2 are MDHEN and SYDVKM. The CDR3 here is CASSPTGLGDTQYF. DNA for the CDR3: TGTGCCAGCAGTCCCACGGGACTAGGAGATACGCAGTATTTT.

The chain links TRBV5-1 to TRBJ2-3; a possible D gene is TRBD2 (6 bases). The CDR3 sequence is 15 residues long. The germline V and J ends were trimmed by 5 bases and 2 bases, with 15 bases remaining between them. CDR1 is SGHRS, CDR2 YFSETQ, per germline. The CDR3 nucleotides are TGCGCCAGCAGTCCCGTCGGGAGACCCACAGATACGCAGTATTTT. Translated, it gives CASSPVGRPTDTQYF.

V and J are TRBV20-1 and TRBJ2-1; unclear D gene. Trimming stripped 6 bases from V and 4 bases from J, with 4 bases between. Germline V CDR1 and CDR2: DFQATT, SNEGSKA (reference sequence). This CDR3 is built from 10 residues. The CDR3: CSASYNEQFF. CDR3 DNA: TGCAGTGCGAGTTACAATGAGCAGTTCTTC.

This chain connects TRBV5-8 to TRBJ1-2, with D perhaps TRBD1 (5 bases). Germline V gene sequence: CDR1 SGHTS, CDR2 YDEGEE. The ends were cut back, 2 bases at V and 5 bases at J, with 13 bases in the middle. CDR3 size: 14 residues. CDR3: CASSFKEGRYGYTF. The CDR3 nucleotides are TGTGCCAGCAGCTTTAAGGAGGGGAGATATGGCTACACCTTC.

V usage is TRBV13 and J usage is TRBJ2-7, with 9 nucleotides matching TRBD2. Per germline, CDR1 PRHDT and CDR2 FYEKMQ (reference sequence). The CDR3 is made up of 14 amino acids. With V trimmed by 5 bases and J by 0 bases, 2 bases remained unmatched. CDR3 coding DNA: TGTGCCAGCAGCCATAGCGGGAGCTCCTACGAGCAGTACTTC. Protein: CASSHSGSSYEQYF.

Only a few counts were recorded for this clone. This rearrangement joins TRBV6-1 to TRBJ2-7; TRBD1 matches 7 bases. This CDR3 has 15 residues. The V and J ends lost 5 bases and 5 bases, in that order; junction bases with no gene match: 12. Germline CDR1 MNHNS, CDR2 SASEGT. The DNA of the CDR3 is TGTGCCAGCAGTCCGAGACAGGGACGGGGACACGAGCAGTACTTC. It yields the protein CASSPRQGRGHEQYF.

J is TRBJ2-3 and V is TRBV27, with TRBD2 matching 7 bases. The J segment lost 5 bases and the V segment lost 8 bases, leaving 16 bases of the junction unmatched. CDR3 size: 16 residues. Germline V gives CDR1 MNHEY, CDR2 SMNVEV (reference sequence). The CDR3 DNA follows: TGTGCCAGCTCCGAGGGTTGGGAGGGCCAATTAGATACGCAGTATTTT. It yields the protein CASSEGWEGQLDTQYF.

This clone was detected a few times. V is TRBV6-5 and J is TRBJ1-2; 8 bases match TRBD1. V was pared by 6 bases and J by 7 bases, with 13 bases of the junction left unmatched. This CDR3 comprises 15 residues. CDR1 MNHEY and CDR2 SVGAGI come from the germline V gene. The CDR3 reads CASRLRQGTISGYTF. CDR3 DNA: TGTGCCAGCAGACTTCGACAGGGGACAATCAGTGGCTACACCTTC.

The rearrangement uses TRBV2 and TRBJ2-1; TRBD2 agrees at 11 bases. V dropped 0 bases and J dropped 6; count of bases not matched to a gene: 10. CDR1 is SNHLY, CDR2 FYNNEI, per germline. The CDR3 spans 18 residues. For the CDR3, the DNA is TGTGCCAGCAGTGAAGCGCTTAGCGGGAGGGCCTTTGGCAATGAGCAGTTCTTC. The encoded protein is CASSEALSGRAFGNEQFF.

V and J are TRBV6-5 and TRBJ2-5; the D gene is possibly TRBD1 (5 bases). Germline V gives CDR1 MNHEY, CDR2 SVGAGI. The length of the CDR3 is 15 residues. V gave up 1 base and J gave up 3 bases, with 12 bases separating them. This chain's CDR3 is CASSYFSGREETQYF. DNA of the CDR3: TGTGCCAGCAGTTACTTCTCGGGCAGGGAAGAGACCCAGTACTTC.

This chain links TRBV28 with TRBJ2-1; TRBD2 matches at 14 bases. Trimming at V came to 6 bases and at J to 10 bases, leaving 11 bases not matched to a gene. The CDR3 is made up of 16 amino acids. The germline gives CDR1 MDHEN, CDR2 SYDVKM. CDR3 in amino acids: CASRETSGRAWEEQFF. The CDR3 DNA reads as TGTGCCAGCAGGGAGACTAGCGGGAGGGCCTGGGAGGAGCAGTTCTTC.

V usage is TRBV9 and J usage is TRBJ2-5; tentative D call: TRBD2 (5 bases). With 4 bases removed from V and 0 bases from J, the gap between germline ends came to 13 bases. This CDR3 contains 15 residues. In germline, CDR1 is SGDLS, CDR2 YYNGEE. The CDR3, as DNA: TGTGCCAGCAGCTTGAGCGGAACGTACCAAGAGACCCAGTACTTC. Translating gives CASSLSGTYQETQYF.

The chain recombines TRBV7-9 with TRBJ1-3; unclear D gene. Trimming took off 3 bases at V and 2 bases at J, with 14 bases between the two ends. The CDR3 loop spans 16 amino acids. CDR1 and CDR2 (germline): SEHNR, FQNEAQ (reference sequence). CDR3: CASSFGGLGPGNTIYF. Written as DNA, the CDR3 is TGTGCCAGCAGCTTCGGCGGGCTCGGTCCTGGAAACACCATATATTTT.

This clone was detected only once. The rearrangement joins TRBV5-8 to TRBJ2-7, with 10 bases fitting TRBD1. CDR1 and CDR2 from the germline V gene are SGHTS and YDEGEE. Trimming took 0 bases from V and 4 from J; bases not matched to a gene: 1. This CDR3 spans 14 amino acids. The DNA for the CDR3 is TGTGCCAGCAGCTTGGGGACAGGGGGTTACGAGCAGTACTTC. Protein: CASSLGTGGYEQYF. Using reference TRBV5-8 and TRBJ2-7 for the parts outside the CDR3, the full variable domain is EAGVTQSPTHLIKTRGQQATLRCSPISGHTSVYWYQQALGLGLQFLLWYDEGEERNRGNFPPRFSGRQFPNYSSELNVNALELEDSALYLCASSLGTGGYEQYFGPGTRLTVT.

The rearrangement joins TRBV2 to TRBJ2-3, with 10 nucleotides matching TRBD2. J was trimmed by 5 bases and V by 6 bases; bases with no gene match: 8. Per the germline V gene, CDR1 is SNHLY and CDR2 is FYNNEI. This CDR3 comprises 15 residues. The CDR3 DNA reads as TGTGCCAGCAGACGACTAGCGGGTGGGGGAGATACGCAGTATTTT. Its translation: CASRRLAGGGDTQYF. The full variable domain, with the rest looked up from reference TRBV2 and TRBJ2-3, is EPEVTQTPSHQVTQMGQEVILRCVPISNHLYFYWYRQILGQKVEFLVSFYNNEISEKSEIFDDQFSVERPDGSNFTLKIRSTKLEDSAMYFCASRRLAGGGDTQYFGPGTRLTVL.

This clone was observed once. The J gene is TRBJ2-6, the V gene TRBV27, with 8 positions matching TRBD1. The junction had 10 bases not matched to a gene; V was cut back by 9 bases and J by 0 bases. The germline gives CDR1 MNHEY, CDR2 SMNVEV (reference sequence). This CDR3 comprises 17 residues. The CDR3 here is CARLPKTGGSGANVLTF. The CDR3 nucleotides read TGTGCCAGGCTACCAAAAACAGGGGGCTCTGGGGCCAACGTCCTGACTTTC.

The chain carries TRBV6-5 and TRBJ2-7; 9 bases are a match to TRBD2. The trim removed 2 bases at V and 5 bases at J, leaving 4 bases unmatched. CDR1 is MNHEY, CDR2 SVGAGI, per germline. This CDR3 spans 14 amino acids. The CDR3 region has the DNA TGTGCCAGCAGTTACGGACTAGCGCTCCACGAGCAGTACTTC. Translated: CASSYGLALHEQYF.

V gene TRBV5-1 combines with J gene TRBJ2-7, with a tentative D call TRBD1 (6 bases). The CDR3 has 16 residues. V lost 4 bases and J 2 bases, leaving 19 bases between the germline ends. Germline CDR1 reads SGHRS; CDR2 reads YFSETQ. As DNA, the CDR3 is TGCGCCAGCAGCCACGAAACAGGGACCTCCACCTACGAGCAGTACTTC. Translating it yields CASSHETGTSTYEQYF.

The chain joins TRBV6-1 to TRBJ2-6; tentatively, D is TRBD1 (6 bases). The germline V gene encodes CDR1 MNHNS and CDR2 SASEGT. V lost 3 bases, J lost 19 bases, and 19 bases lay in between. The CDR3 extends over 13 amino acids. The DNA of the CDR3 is TGTGCCAGCAGTGACGCCCCAGGGACATTCTTAACTTTC. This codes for CASSDAPGTFLTF.

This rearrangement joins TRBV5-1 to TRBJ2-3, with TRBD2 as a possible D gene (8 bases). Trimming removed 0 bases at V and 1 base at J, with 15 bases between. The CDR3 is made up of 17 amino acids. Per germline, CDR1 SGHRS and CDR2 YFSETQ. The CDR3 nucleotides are TGCGCCAGCAGCTTGGCCCCGGGAGGGGGCGGCACAGATACGCAGTATTTT. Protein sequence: CASSLAPGGGGTDTQYF.

The CDR3 DNA sequence: TGCGCCAGCAGCTTGGAATATGCCGCTAGCGGGCCCTCCTACGAGCAGTACTTC. It codes for CASSLEYAASGPSYEQYF. The chain is built from TRBV5-1 and TRBJ2-7; TRBD2 agrees at 8 bases. After removal of 0 bases from V and 0 bases from J, the junction contained 11 bases not matched to a gene. The germline V gene has CDR1 SGHRS and CDR2 YFSETQ. This CDR3 has 18 residues.